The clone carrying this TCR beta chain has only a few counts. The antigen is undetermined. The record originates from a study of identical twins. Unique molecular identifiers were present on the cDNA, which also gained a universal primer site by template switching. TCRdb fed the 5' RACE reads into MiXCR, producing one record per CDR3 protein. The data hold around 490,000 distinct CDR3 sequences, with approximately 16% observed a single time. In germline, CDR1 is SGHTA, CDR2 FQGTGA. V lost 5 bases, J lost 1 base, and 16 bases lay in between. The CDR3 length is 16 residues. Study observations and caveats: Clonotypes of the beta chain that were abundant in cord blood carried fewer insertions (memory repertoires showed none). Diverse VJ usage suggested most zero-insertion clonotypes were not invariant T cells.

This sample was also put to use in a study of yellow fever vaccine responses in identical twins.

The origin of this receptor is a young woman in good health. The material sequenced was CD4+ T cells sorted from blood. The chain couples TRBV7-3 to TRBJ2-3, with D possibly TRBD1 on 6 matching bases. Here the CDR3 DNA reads TGTGCCAGCAGCGAGAACAGGGTCCGGGGCACAGATACGCAGTATTTT. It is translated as CASSENRVRGTDTQYF.